This TCR beta chain was captured in a study of shared clonotypes between healthy human individuals. Using immunoSEQ multiplex PCR, the repertoire was profiled, and TCRdb retains in-frame clones only, with some absent. The sample includes about 690,000 clones, about 90% of them seen just once. This CDR3 region has 14 residues. The V gene's germline CDR1 is LNHDA and CDR2 SQIVND (reference sequence). Germline trimming cut 3 bases from V and 6 bases from J; bases unmatched to any gene: 8. This chain connects TRBV19 to TRBJ2-7, with 7 nucleotides matching TRBD2. What was sequenced was memory CD8+ T cells from PBMCs. Subset reported: CD45RO+ cells pooled with CCR7-negative TemRA cells. The TCR was taken from a man younger than 35 in good health. Some clones in this sample may be carry-over from other donors' samples. This chain's CDR3 is CASSMRQRDGEQYF. CDR3 nucleotides: TGTGCCAGTAGTATGAGGCAGCGGGACGGCGAGCAGTACTTC.